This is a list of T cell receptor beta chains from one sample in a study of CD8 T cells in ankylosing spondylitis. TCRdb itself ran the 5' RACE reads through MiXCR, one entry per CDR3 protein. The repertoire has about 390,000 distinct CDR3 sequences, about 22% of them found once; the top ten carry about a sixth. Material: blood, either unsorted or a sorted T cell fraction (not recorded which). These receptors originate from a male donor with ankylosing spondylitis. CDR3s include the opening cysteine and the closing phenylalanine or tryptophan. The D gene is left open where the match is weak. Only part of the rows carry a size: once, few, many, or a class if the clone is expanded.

CDR3 protein: CASSHRQGDGGELFF; CDR3 DNA: TGCGCCAGCAGCCACCGACAGGGAGACGGCGGGGAGCTGTTTTTT; clone size: .; J gene: TRBJ2-2; V gene: TRBV4-3; D gene: TRBD1
CDR3 protein: CASSLRAGGAYEQYF; CDR3 DNA: TGTGCCAGCAGTTTACGGGCGGGAGGGGCCTACGAGCAGTACTTC; clone size: many; J gene: TRBJ2-7; V gene: TRBV12-3/TRBV12-4; D gene: TRBD2
CDR3 protein: CSVEIQDSNYGYTF; CDR3 DNA: TGCAGCGTTGAGATCCAGGATAGCAACTATGGCTACACCTTC; clone size: .; J gene: TRBJ1-2; V gene: TRBV29-1; D gene: .
CDR3 protein: CASSTTSGANTGELFF; CDR3 DNA: TGTGCCAGCAGCACTACTAGCGGAGCTAACACCGGGGAGCTGTTTTTT; clone size: .; J gene: TRBJ2-2; V gene: TRBV7-3; D gene: TRBD2
CDR3 protein: CASSVTGNQETQYF; CDR3 DNA: TGCGCCAGCAGTGTGACAGGGAACCAAGAGACCCAGTACTTC; clone size: few; J gene: TRBJ2-5; V gene: TRBV10-2; D gene: TRBD1
CDR3 protein: CASSHGVARVDGQYF; CDR3 DNA: TGTGCCAGCAGCCACGGCGTAGCGCGAGTGGACGGGCAGTACTTC; clone size: .; J gene: TRBJ2-7; V gene: TRBV3-1; D gene: .
CDR3 protein: CASSPGTGVAGELFF; CDR3 DNA: TGTGCCAGCAGTCCCGGGACAGGGGTAGCCGGGGAGCTGTTTTTT; clone size: few; J gene: TRBJ2-2; V gene: TRBV6-2/TRBV6-3; D gene: TRBD1
CDR3 protein: CASSIRTRGRLHEKLFF; CDR3 DNA: TGCGCCAGCAGCATCCGCACCAGGGGGCGCCTCCATGAAAAACTGTTTTTT; clone size: .; J gene: TRBJ1-4; V gene: TRBV4-1; D gene: TRBD1
CDR3 protein: CATSRERGSNQPQHF; CDR3 DNA: TGTGCCACCAGCAGAGAAAGGGGCAGCAATCAGCCCCAGCATTTT; clone size: few; J gene: TRBJ1-5; V gene: TRBV15; D gene: .
CDR3 protein: CASSLSGTGREKLFF; CDR3 DNA: TGTGCCAGCAGTCTATCCGGGACAGGGAGAGAAAAACTGTTTTTT; clone size: .; J gene: TRBJ1-4; V gene: TRBV12-3/TRBV12-4; D gene: TRBD1
CDR3 protein: CASRSGGAINEQYF; CDR3 DNA: TGTGCCAGCAGAAGTGGGGGCGCGATAAACGAGCAGTACTTC; clone size: .; J gene: TRBJ2-7; V gene: TRBV6-2/TRBV6-3; D gene: .
CDR3 protein: CASSFGATTDTQYF; CDR3 DNA: TGCGCCAGCAGCTTCGGGGCTACCACAGATACGCAGTATTTT; clone size: many; J gene: TRBJ2-3; V gene: TRBV11-1; D gene: .
CDR3 protein: CAPAPGSGNTIYF; CDR3 DNA: TGTGCCCCAGCCCCAGGCTCTGGAAACACCATATATTTT; clone size: few; J gene: TRBJ1-3; V gene: TRBV7-3; D gene: .
CDR3 protein: CASSLASRANTGELFF; CDR3 DNA: TGTGCCAGCAGCTTAGCGTCGCGGGCGAACACCGGGGAGCTGTTTTTT; clone size: .; J gene: TRBJ2-2; V gene: TRBV7-8; D gene: .
CDR3 protein: CASSLRTGRATEAFF; CDR3 DNA: TGTGCCAGCAGTTTAAGAACAGGGAGAGCGACTGAAGCTTTCTTT; clone size: .; J gene: TRBJ1-1; V gene: TRBV28; D gene: .
CDR3 protein: CASQRDRVNEQFF; CDR3 DNA: TGTGCCAGCCAAAGGGACAGGGTGAATGAGCAGTTCTTC; clone size: few; J gene: TRBJ2-1; V gene: TRBV27; D gene: TRBD1
CDR3 protein: CASSLAGQVRDTQYF; CDR3 DNA: TGTGCCAGCAGTTTAGCGGGACAGGTCAGAGATACGCAGTATTTT; clone size: .; J gene: TRBJ2-3; V gene: TRBV12-3/TRBV12-4; D gene: TRBD1
CDR3 protein: CASSITSSPQFF; CDR3 DNA: TGTGCCAGTAGTATAACGTCTTCCCCTCAGTTCTTC; clone size: .; J gene: TRBJ2-1; V gene: TRBV19; D gene: .
CDR3 protein: CASSLPGQGATDTQYF; CDR3 DNA: TGCGCCAGCAGCTTGCCGGGACAGGGGGCCACAGATACGCAGTATTTT; clone size: .; J gene: TRBJ2-3; V gene: TRBV5-1; D gene: TRBD1